The 4 T cell receptor beta chains reported below all come from one sample, sequenced in a study of cytomegalovirus exposure and HLA in healthy donors (dated by TCRdb to the late 2010s). Library method: the immunoSEQ multiplex PCR assay. For the multiplex PCR, a mixture combining 60 forward primers for TCR Vbeta segments and 13 reverse primers for TCR Jbeta segments was used. TCRdb limited this immuneACCESS table to in-frame rearrangements with V and J called. A share of clones is missing; checked studies link under half to unresolved V genes, and the rest is unexplained. This sample lists fewer than 200,000 clones; roughly 77% were detected once. Over 4% of the sample is held by the ten biggest clonotypes. The specimen sequenced was PBMCs. Receptor source: a male donor in good health and CMV-seronegative.

This chain connects TRBV2 to TRBJ1-6; no reliable D call. V was trimmed by 8 bases and J by 0 bases, leaving 8 bases between them. This CDR3 spans 14 amino acids. CDR1 and CDR2 from the germline V gene are SNHLY and FYNNEI. CDR3: CASLPSSYNSPLHF. CDR3 nucleotide sequence: TGTGCCAGCCTTCCGAGCTCCTATAATTCACCCCTCCACTTT.

The V and J genes are TRBV9 and TRBJ2-3; TRBD2 matches 13 bases. The CDR3 loop spans 13 amino acids. Trimming removed 7 bases from V and 7 bases from J; junction bases left unmatched: 3. CDR1 and CDR2 from the germline V gene are SGDLS and YYNGEE. Here the CDR3 DNA reads TGTGCCAGCGGGGGACTAGCGGGGAATACGCAGTATTTT. Translated: CASGGLAGNTQYF.

V is TRBV27 and J is TRBJ1-6; 7 bases line up with TRBD1. Germline V gene data show CDR1 as MNHEY and CDR2 as SMNVEV (reference sequence). CDR3 size: 13 residues. Losses at the gene ends were 7 bases for V and 9 bases for J; bases not matched to a gene: 6. The DNA for the CDR3 is TGTGCCAGCACCTGGACAGGAGGTTCACCCCTCCACTTT. Protein product: CASTWTGGSPLHF.

This clone was counted a few times. The rearrangement uses TRBV29-1 and TRBJ2-3; TRBD2 is a possible D gene (5 bases). CDR3 length equals 12 residues. V lost 6 bases to trimming and J lost 6 bases, with 13 bases between them. Germline assignment: CDR1 SQVTM and CDR2 ANQGSEA. The CDR3 protein is CSVPPGSDTQYF. CDR3 nucleotides: TGCAGCGTCCCCCCGGGGTCGGATACGCAGTATTTT.